The next 18 T cell receptor beta chains were all read from a single sample in a study of blood T cell repertoires in COVID-19. Some clones are missing from TCRdb's copy, which holds only in-frame ones; the method was immunoSEQ multiplex PCR. The table records over 45,000 clones, under 90% of them present only once. Sequenced material: peripheral blood. The receptor source for this set is a woman older than 75 with active or convalescent COVID-19.

This clone appeared a single time. The sample holds other DNA sequences that translate to the same CDR3. The CDR3 protein is CASSTTGVSGNTIYF. Written as DNA, the CDR3 is TGTGCCAGCAGTACTACAGGAGTCTCTGGAAACACCATATATTTT. This chain joins TRBV6-5 and TRBJ1-3; a weak D match, TRBD1 (5 bases). V lost 5 bases and J lost 0, with 11 bases in between. Germline V gene sequence: CDR1 MNHEY, CDR2 SVGAGI. The CDR3 has 15 amino acids.

V is TRBV7-2 and J is TRBJ2-3; 7 bases match TRBD2. Germline V gene data show CDR1 as SGHTA and CDR2 as FQGNSA. The CDR3 has 14 amino acids. Germline trimming cut 0 bases from V and 3 bases from J; bases unmatched to any gene: 0. In nucleotides, the CDR3 is TGTGCCAGCAGCTTAGCGGGACTAACAGATACGCAGTATTTT. Translating it yields CASSLAGLTDTQYF. Combining the CDR3 with reference TRBV7-2 and TRBJ2-3 gives the whole variable domain GAGVSQSPSNKVTEKGKDVELRCDPISGHTALYWYRQSLGQGLEFLIYFQGNSAPDKSGLPSDRFSAERTGGSVSTLTIQRTQQEDSAVYLCASSLAGLTDTQYFGPGTRLTVL.

With regard to this clone: At the DNA level, this CDR3 is encoded by other sequences in the same sample as well. The J gene is TRBJ2-7, the V gene TRBV4-1, with TRBD2 matching 8 bases. The CDR3 covers 16 residues. The germline gives CDR1 MGHRA, CDR2 YSYEKL. Unmatched junction bases numbered 4, after V lost 0 bases and J lost 0 bases. CDR3 loop: CASSQDQRGSSYEQYF. The CDR3, as DNA: TGCGCCAGCAGCCAAGACCAGCGGGGGAGCTCCTACGAGCAGTACTTC.

V and J are TRBV28 and TRBJ1-4; D ambiguous. This CDR3 is 14 amino acids long. V was trimmed by 6 bases and J by 3 bases, leaving 11 bases between them. In germline, CDR1 is MDHEN, CDR2 SYDVKM. As DNA, the CDR3 is TGTGCCAGCAGCCGGGATCCGGCTAATGAAAAACTGTTTTTT. Translating gives CASSRDPANEKLFF.

The rearrangement uses TRBV5-8 and TRBJ2-7, with 9 bases fitting TRBD1. CDR1 is SGHTS and CDR2 is YDEGEE in the germline V gene. V gave up 3 bases and J gave up 0 bases; unmatched junction bases: 10. This CDR3 has 17 amino acids. The CDR3 here is CASSWDNRGLSSYEQYF. The CDR3 bases are TGTGCCAGCAGCTGGGACAACAGGGGGCTTAGCTCCTACGAGCAGTACTTC.

V is TRBV4-1 and J is TRBJ1-5, with D possibly being TRBD1 (6 bases). V lost 1 base and J 6 bases, leaving 13 bases between the germline ends. CDR3 length: 15 residues. Germline V gene sequence: CDR1 MGHRA, CDR2 YSYEKL. The CDR3 DNA is TGCGCCAGCAGCCAAGTTGTTGACAGGACTCAGCCCCAGCATTTT. Its protein product is CASSQVVDRTQPQHF.

The genes are TRBV24-1 and TRBJ2-7; 7 bases fit TRBD2. Germline assignment: CDR1 KGHDR and CDR2 SFDVKD. This CDR3 has 14 amino acids. Trimming cost V 3 bases and J 7 bases; bases outside gene matches: 8. The CDR3 loop reads CATSDTGLVEEQYF. CDR3 bases: TGTGCCACCAGTGATACCGGACTAGTGGAGGAGCAGTACTTC.

This clone appeared many times. This chain connects TRBV5-1 to TRBJ1-1; D perhaps matches TRBD1 (5 bases). Germline values: CDR1 SGHRS, CDR2 YFSETQ. Deletions cut 1 base from V and 4 bases from J, with 14 bases between. The CDR3 sequence is 15 residues long. As DNA, the CDR3 is TGCGCCAGCAGCTTGAGGTGGGAGGGGACCACTGAAGCTTTCTTT. Its protein product is CASSLRWEGTTEAFF.

This sequence joins TRBV6-5 and TRBJ1-2, with 8 nucleotides matching TRBD1. Germline V gene sequence: CDR1 MNHEY, CDR2 SVGAGI. The V gene end was trimmed by 6 bases and the J gene end by 2 bases; junction bases not matched to a gene: 5. CDR3 length: 14 amino acids. The CDR3 region is CASRTGQANYGYTF. Here the CDR3 DNA reads TGTGCCAGCAGAACGGGACAGGCGAACTATGGCTACACCTTC.

The rearrangement joins TRBV29-1 to TRBJ2-7; TRBD1 might be the D (6 bases). V was shortened by 7 bases and J by 6 bases, with 13 bases between the two germline ends. Germline V gene data show CDR1 as SQVTM and CDR2 as ANQGSEA. The CDR3 is 11 amino acids. CDR3 in DNA: TGCAGCGCCTCGGGGACACCCGAGCAGTACTTC. It is translated as CSASGTPEQYF.

V and J are TRBV18 and TRBJ2-7, with TRBD1 as a possible D gene (5 bases). Trimming removed 1 base from V and 7 bases from J, with 11 bases in between. Germline assignment: CDR1 KGHSH and CDR2 LQKENI. CDR3 length: 13 amino acids. Here the CDR3 DNA reads TGTGCCAGCTCACCACTGGGGCGGTCAGAGCAGTACTTC. This gives the protein CASSPLGRSEQYF.

The sample holds a few counts of this clone. This chain links TRBV6-4 with TRBJ1-6; 8 bases are a match to TRBD1. The germline gives CDR1 MRHNA, CDR2 SNTAGT. V was pared by 4 bases and J by 7 bases, with 0 bases of the junction left unmatched. This CDR3 has 13 residues. The chain's CDR3 is CASSGTGNSPLHF. The DNA of the CDR3 is TGTGCCAGCAGTGGGACAGGGAATTCACCCCTCCACTTT.

The chain links TRBV6-5 to TRBJ1-1; tentatively, D is TRBD1 (5 bases). V lost 5 bases to trimming and J lost 0 bases, with 13 bases between them. The CDR3 is 15 amino acids. Germline V gene lookup returns CDR1 MNHEY and CDR2 SVGAGI. The CDR3 reads CASSPGGGLNTEAFF. As DNA, the CDR3 is TGTGCCAGCAGTCCGGGGGGGGGATTGAACACTGAAGCTTTCTTT.

This clone appeared a few times. The DNA of the CDR3 is TGCGCCAGGCTAAGTGAGCGGGTGACGGGCAGGGGGTTTTGGATGACCGTCGAAAAACTGTTTTTT. Translation: CARLSERVTGRGFWMTVEKLFF. The J gene is TRBJ1-4, the V gene TRBV10-1, with TRBD1 identical over 7 bases. Unmatched junction bases numbered 36, after V lost 9 bases and J lost 8 bases. The CDR3 is 22 amino acids. The germline gives CDR1 WNHNN, CDR2 SYGVQD (reference sequence).

This clone showed up just once. This chain links TRBV19 with TRBJ1-2; 8 nucleotides align to TRBD1. This CDR3 comprises 15 residues. Trimming cost V 3 bases and J 2 bases; bases outside gene matches: 5. Germline lookup yields CDR1 LNHDA and CDR2 SQIVND (reference sequence). The CDR3 sequence is CASSIQGAANYGYTF. Written as DNA, the CDR3 is TGTGCCAGTAGTATTCAGGGGGCGGCGAACTATGGCTACACCTTC.

This chain links TRBV6-2 or TRBV6-3 with TRBJ2-2; no firm D call. CDR3 length: 11 amino acids. Germline lookup yields CDR1 MNHEY and CDR2 SVGEGT. The germline V and J ends were trimmed by 5 bases and 5 bases, with 3 bases remaining between them. The CDR3 spells CASSRTGELFF. CDR3 coding DNA: TGTGCCAGCAGTCGTACCGGGGAGCTGTTTTTT.

V is TRBV12-3 or TRBV12-4 and J is TRBJ1-4, with D perhaps TRBD1 (5 bases). V was shortened by 6 bases and J by 7 bases, with 9 bases between the two germline ends. The CDR3 covers 12 residues. CDR3 amino acids: CASRRGGEKLFF. In nucleotides, the CDR3 is TGTGCCAGCAGAAGGGGTGGTGAAAAACTGTTTTTT.

The chain joins TRBV12-3 or TRBV12-4 to TRBJ1-5; D is undetermined. The CDR3 is made up of 12 amino acids. Between the trimmed V and J ends, which lost 7 bases and 4 bases, there was a span of 8 bases. This chain's CDR3 is CASTSANQPQHF. The DNA of the CDR3 is TGTGCCAGCACCTCCGCGAATCAGCCCCAGCATTTT.